A single T cell receptor beta chain is shown here with its context. What it recognizes is unknown. A roughly 120-subject validation cohort, separate from the approximately 670-subject first cohort, supplied the donors. Clones were sequenced by immunoSEQ multiplex PCR, and TCRdb holds only the in-frame ones, with some missing. The sample comprises about 66,000 clones, around 97% of which are singletons, and around 1.5% rests with the top ten. This sample stems from a study of cytomegalovirus exposure and HLA in healthy donors. Broader study findings: A list of about 160 TCR beta chains associated with cytomegalovirus was given.

Trimming took 6 bases from V and 6 from J, leaving 13 bases between them. The CDR3 has 13 residues. Germline V gene lookup returns CDR1 MNHEY and CDR2 SMNVEV (reference sequence). The sequence came from a woman aged 18-35 years in good health and CMV-seropositive. The chain is built from TRBV27 and TRBJ2-3, with D perhaps matching TRBD2 (6 bases). Input material: PBMCs. The CDR3: CASSPASEDTQYF. The CDR3, as DNA: TGTGCCAGCAGCCCGGCTAGCGAGGATACGCAGTATTTT.